This T cell receptor (beta chain) was profiled in a study of blood T cells in healthy people across ages (dated by TCRdb to 2013 to 2016). Regarding the complete study: Template switching captured roughly one uniquely barcoded TCR beta cDNA molecule per two T cells in model experiments. To avoid experimental bias, donors of different ages were distributed randomly across sequencing lanes. Using deep sequencing normalized with unique cDNA molecular identifiers, the study measured how TCR beta repertoire diversity changes with age. Donors were grouped into four age groups: young (average 16 years), middle-aged (roughly 37), aged (around 60) and long-lived (over 80). Using the same blood draw, the study looked at two additional independent replicas of 1 million unique cDNA reads for two donors, one aged 18 to 30 and the other aged 80 or older.

General conclusions and limits of the study: There was a strong correlation between observed TCR beta diversity and the percentage of naive T cells measured by flow cytometry. Because donor CMV infection status was unknown, age-related changes in expanded clonotypes were potentially confounded. Estimates of total diversity based on one million sequenced T cells were regarded as lower bounds and as underestimates. Compared with the aged group, the long-lived group had more naive CD4+ T cells, fewer expanded clones and increased TCR diversity, a pattern suggesting age selection. Bulk unsorted PBMC profiling prevented conclusive comparison of naive and antigen-experienced compartments. Observed TCR beta diversity per million T cells fell roughly linearly with age, and a significant reduction was already apparent by age about 36.

The germline ends are 13 bases apart after V is trimmed by 0 bases and J by 8 bases. Inclusive of the bounding cysteine and phenylalanine, the CDR3 is 14 residues long. Only CDR3 DNA is held: 42 bases, read in frame from base 1. CDR1 and CDR2 (LGHDT, YNNKEL) derive from the germline V gene (reference sequence). Systemically healthy Caucasian individuals from Russia, around 39 in total and aged roughly 6 to 100 years, were included as donors. Each donor gave approximately 9.3 milliliters of peripheral blood, collected into EDTA-treated Vacutainer tubes. Ficoll-Paque density-gradient centrifugation was used to isolate PBMCs, with at least 6 million obtained per sample. Total RNA, at least 6 micrograms per sample, was extracted from PBMCs with Trizol reagent. For every donor, an aliquot of PBMCs went through flow cytometry to measure the percentages of naive CD45RAhigh/CD27high T cells. Library prep was done by 5' RACE. Data came from an Illumina HiSeq 2500. A second PCR of about 7 to 12 cycles was run with a J-beta primer mix and a sample-barcoded 5' primer. A template-switch 5' adaptor carrying 12 random nucleotides introduced a unique molecular identifier onto each TCR beta cDNA molecule. Each sample yielded at least 2.5 million CDR3-containing paired-end reads. First-strand cDNA was synthesized from all RNA with the Mint cDNA synthesis kit, primed by a TRBC-specific oligonucleotide. Following uracil-DNA glycosylase treatment, all cDNA underwent a first 18-cycle PCR with the universal primers M1SS and BC2_uni_R. Under the source paper's analysis protocol: For normalization, 1 million high-quality reads were randomly selected from each sample, with every read carrying a distinct molecular identifier. Reads sharing molecular identifiers were discarded rather than binned into consensus sequences. CDR3 identification, clonotype clustering and error correction used MiTCR with a Q25 quality threshold and the strictest error-elimination algorithm. A nonparametric unseen species model with Euler transformation was used to estimate lower-bound total TCR beta diversity. TCRdb reanalyzed the raw reads on its own, using fastp at Q25 for trimming and MiXCR for clone calling, and kept in-frame beta chains. Duplicate CDR3 protein sequences are folded into a single record with the most common DNA and genes. V and J calls and clone size were set by TCRdb, not the authors. In all, the sample holds 780,000 or so distinct CDR3 sequences, and 50% to 65% of those were seen once. The top ten clonotypes cover about 38% of the sample.

As to this clonotype: Its binding antigen is unknown. No base qualities exist here, and no much larger clone lies one base off it.

The sequence joins TRBV3-1 to TRBJ1-2; 6 matching bases give a weak D call of TRBD1. Specimen: blood. This receptor was obtained from a man at least 80 years old in good health. CDR3 loop: CASSQDAGGRGYTF. At the DNA level, the sequence is TGTGCCAGCAGCCAAGACGCCGGGGGCAGGGGCTACACCTTC.